Sequencing of this TCR beta chain was carried out in a study of control samples from healthy donors and cancer patients (dated by TCRdb to 2020 to 2022). For CDR1 and CDR2, the germline V gene lists MGHRA and YSYEKL. V loses 7 bases, J loses 0 bases, and the germline ends lie 21 bases apart. From its cysteine to its phenylalanine, the CDR3 spans 17 amino acids. Solely the CDR3 DNA is kept, with 51 bases framed from the first base. Library generation was performed with the immunoSEQ multiplex PCR assay. What TCRdb holds here is the immuneACCESS table cut down to in-frame rearrangements. Part of the clones is not present; checked against another copy, under half of the missing clones reflect an unresolved V gene, and the others are unexplained. Counted in this sample were about 130,000 clones; 80% to 95% of them appeared once. Less than 6% of the sample belongs to the ten largest clones. Notes on this clone: The antigen it binds to is not known. No quality values exist for individual bases; no much larger clone is one base distant.

This TCR was recovered from a man aged 18-30 years in good health. Here the chain combines TRBV4-1 and TRBJ1-1; perhaps TRBD1 is the D gene, with 5 bases matching. Sequenced sample: blood. The DNA is TGCGCCAGCACTGCTCTAGTGACCAGACAGTTGAACACTGAAGCTTTCTTT. Translated, this gives CASTALVTRQLNTEAFF.